This TCR beta chain derives from a study of CD8 T cells in ankylosing spondylitis. General study findings and limits: Some motif variants were previously reported in reactive arthritis synovial fluid and blood. Peripheral blood held disease-linked clones only at relatively low frequency, and these were CD8+. Seven to nine highly homologous variants made up a TCR beta motif that seemed to typify ankylosing spondylitis blood. The clones that were linked to disease were reported to be significantly enriched in matched synovial fluid samples from ankylosing spondylitis patients.

This clonotype came up many times. Its antigen is undetermined. MiXCR was run by TCRdb on the 5' RACE reads, yielding one entry per CDR3 protein. Among under 85,000 distinct CDR3 sequences, over 4% were seen once, and the ten largest hold 2.2%. Sequencing input: blood, either unsorted or a sorted T cell fraction (not recorded which). This TCR derives from a male donor with ankylosing spondylitis or in good health (not recorded which).

The CDR3 region is CASSLGVGQLTDTQYF. The CDR3 DNA reads as TGTGCCAGCAGTTTGGGGGTGGGTCAGCTCACAGATACGCAGTATTTT. The genes are TRBV27 and TRBJ2-3; tentatively, D is TRBD1 or TRBD2 (5 bases each). Germline assignment: CDR1 MNHEY and CDR2 SMNVEV (reference sequence). Trimming removed 3 bases at V and 2 bases at J, with 15 bases between. This CDR3 has 16 amino acids.